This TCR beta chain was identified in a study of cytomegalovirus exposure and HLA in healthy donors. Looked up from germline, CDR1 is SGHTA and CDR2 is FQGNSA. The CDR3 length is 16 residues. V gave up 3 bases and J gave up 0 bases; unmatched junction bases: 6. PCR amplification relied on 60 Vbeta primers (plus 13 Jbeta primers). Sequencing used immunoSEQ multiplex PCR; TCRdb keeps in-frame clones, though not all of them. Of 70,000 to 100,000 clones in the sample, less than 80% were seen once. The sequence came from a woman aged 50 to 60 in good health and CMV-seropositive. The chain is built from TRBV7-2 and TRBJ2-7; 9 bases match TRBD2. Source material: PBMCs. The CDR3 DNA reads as TGTGCCAGCAGCTTGGACTTAGCGGGGGCCTCCTACGAGCAGTACTTC. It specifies CASSLDLAGASYEQYF. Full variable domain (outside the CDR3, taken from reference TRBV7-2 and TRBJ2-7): GAGVSQSPSNKVTEKGKDVELRCDPISGHTALYWYRQSLGQGLEFLIYFQGNSAPDKSGLPSDRFSAERTGGSVSTLTIQRTQQEDSAVYLCASSLDLAGASYEQYFGPGTRLTVT.